These 2 T cell receptor beta chains were sequenced from one sample in a study of blood T cells in healthy people across ages. It was with a sample-barcoded 5' primer and a J-beta primer mix that a second PCR of roughly 6 to 12 cycles was run. Using its own MiXCR run on the 5' RACE reads, TCRdb lists one record per CDR3 protein. Counted here are some 1.4 million distinct CDR3 sequences, 35% to 45% occurring once; the ten biggest clones make up 7.9%. Sequencing was performed on blood. Receptor source: a woman in her late teens or twenties in good health.

The rearrangement links TRBV11-3 to TRBJ2-7; unclear D gene. The CDR3 is made up of 13 amino acids. V was pared by 4 bases and J by 7 bases, with 14 bases between. Looked up from germline, CDR1 is SGHNT and CDR2 is YENEEA. The CDR3 bases are TGTGCCAGCAGCTCCGGACCACTACGGGAGCAGTACTTC. This gives the protein CASSSGPLREQYF.

The V gene is TRBV16, the J gene TRBJ2-7, with 11 bases matching TRBD2. The CDR3 covers 17 residues. Unmatched junction bases numbered 12, after V lost 2 bases and J lost 6 bases. Germline values: CDR1 KGHSY, CDR2 FQNENV. As DNA, the CDR3 is TGTGCCAGCAGCCAACTCCAGACTAGCGGGATGTCGGGCGAGCAGTACTTC. Residues: CASSQLQTSGMSGEQYF.